This T cell receptor (beta chain) comes out of a study of lymphopenia after photon versus proton radiotherapy. Regarding this clone: Its specificity is not known.

Germline CDR1 and CDR2: SGHDT and YYEEEE. The CDR3 runs 17 residues. V was pared by 0 bases and J by 10 bases, with 14 bases of the junction left unmatched. TCRdb's copy holds only in-frame clones and misses some; the assay was immunoSEQ multiplex PCR. The top ten clones hold less than 12% of a sample with over 15,000 clones, more than 85% of them seen once. Points from the study as a whole: After the lymphocyte nadir, photon-treated repertoires showed oligoclonal expansion, especially of CD8+ Temra cells.

The V and J genes are TRBV5-6 and TRBJ1-1, with TRBD1 identical over 11 bases. Here the sequenced sample was peripheral blood, taken from a patient treated with proton-based radiotherapy. This sequence originates from a man between 65 and 85 years old with pancreatic cancer. CDR3 in DNA: TGTGCCAGCAGCTTGGTGGGTTATATTGGACAGGGGGCAGGAGCTTTCTTT. As protein: CASSLVGYIGQGAGAFF.